The rows below give T cell receptor beta chains drawn from one sample of a study of blood T cell repertoires in COVID-19. Method: immunoSEQ multiplex PCR; TCRdb's copy keeps in-frame clones and lacks some. The sample lists 130,000 to 150,000 clones, 85% seen once, with 2.5% to 3% in the top ten. The sequencing input was peripheral blood. All receptors come from a woman aged 40-49 years with active or convalescent COVID-19. Each CDR3 is given with its conserved first and last residue.

j_call: TRBJ2-1
v_call: TRBV28
cdr3_aa: CASSPGQAAYNEQFF

j_call: TRBJ1-1
v_call: TRBV6-5
cdr3_aa: CASSSQTGGDTEAFF

j_call: TRBJ1-1
v_call: TRBV3-1/TRBV3-2
cdr3_aa: CASSPYMTANTEAFF

j_call: TRBJ1-1
v_call: TRBV6-5
cdr3_aa: CASSVGQIEAFF

j_call: TRBJ2-7
v_call: TRBV3-1/TRBV3-2
cdr3_aa: CASSPRLAGEWYF

j_call: TRBJ1-1
v_call: TRBV6-4
cdr3_aa: CASSEREYTEAFF

j_call: TRBJ1-5
v_call: TRBV2
cdr3_aa: CASRGDSSNQPQHF

j_call: TRBJ1-1
v_call: TRBV5-8
cdr3_aa: CASSHLEGGFTEAFF

j_call: TRBJ1-4
v_call: TRBV29-1
cdr3_aa: CSARQPNEKLFF

j_call: TRBJ2-7
v_call: TRBV7-2
cdr3_aa: CASSLAWAGGANEQYF

j_call: TRBJ2-5
v_call: TRBV3-1/TRBV3-2
cdr3_aa: CASSPPDGTSPETQYF

j_call: TRBJ2-1
v_call: TRBV27
cdr3_aa: CASSTRTGSSSYNEQFF

j_call: TRBJ1-2
v_call: TRBV10-3
cdr3_aa: CAISERANYGYTF

j_call: TRBJ1-4
v_call: TRBV29-1
cdr3_aa: CSVEDWGGTNEKLFF

j_call: TRBJ2-1
v_call: TRBV11-2
cdr3_aa: CASSLGTSGRRGNEQFF